The 29 T cell receptor beta chains reported below all come from one sample, sequenced in a study of cytomegalovirus exposure and HLA in healthy donors. Both 60 Vbeta primers and 13 Jbeta primers went into the PCR. The method was immunoSEQ multiplex PCR; TCRdb's version includes in-frame clones alone and lacks a portion of them. Of 190,000 or so clones detected, 75% to 90% appear once; the ten largest clones hold about 0.64%. The sample taken for sequencing was PBMCs. Source of these receptors: a boy under 18 in good health and CMV-seronegative.

This sequence joins TRBV25-1 and TRBJ1-2, with 8 bases matching TRBD1. The V and J ends lost 0 bases and 6 bases, in that order; junction bases with no gene match: 6. CDR1 is MGHDK and CDR2 is SYGVNS in the germline V gene. The CDR3 has 15 amino acids. Written as DNA, the CDR3 is TGTGCCAGCAGTGAATATTTCAGGGGGCTGGATGGCTACACCTTC. Encoded protein: CASSEYFRGLDGYTF.

The chain uses TRBV5-1 and TRBJ2-3, with D perhaps TRBD2 (6 bases). The CDR3 has 17 amino acids. Germline lookup yields CDR1 SGHRS and CDR2 YFSETQ. Trimming took 2 bases from V and 1 from J, leaving 17 bases between them. CDR3 sequence (DNA): TGCGCCAGCAGCTTACCCCTAGCGTATCACGGCACAGATACGCAGTATTTT. Protein sequence: CASSLPLAYHGTDTQYF.

The chain is built from TRBV6-5 and TRBJ2-3, with a weak D call TRBD1 (6 bases). The CDR3 sequence is 15 residues long. CDR1 and CDR2 (germline): MNHEY, SVGAGI. V gave up 8 bases and J gave up 1 base, with 16 bases separating them. The CDR3 protein is CASGVNRAGTDTQYF. The CDR3 DNA reads TGTGCCAGCGGCGTCAACAGGGCAGGCACAGATACGCAGTATTTT.

J is TRBJ2-3 and V is TRBV5-4, with 8 bases aligning to TRBD1. The CDR3 is 15 residues long. CDR1 SGHNT and CDR2 YYREEE come from the germline V gene (reference sequence). J lost 0 bases, V lost 4 bases, and 4 bases had no gene match. CDR3 nucleotide sequence: TGTGCCAGCAGCCTGGGACAGGCTAGCACAGATACGCAGTATTTT. Translation: CASSLGQASTDTQYF.

The chain uses TRBV6-1 and TRBJ2-4; TRBD1 aligns across 9 bases. Germline values: CDR1 MNHNS, CDR2 SASEGT. This CDR3 is built from 18 residues. The trim removed 2 bases at V and 0 bases at J, leaving 8 bases unmatched. The CDR3 sequence: CASSEMEGQGLAKNIQYF. CDR3 DNA sequence: TGTGCCAGCAGTGAAATGGAGGGACAGGGCCTAGCCAAAAACATTCAGTACTTC.

The chain uses TRBV9 and TRBJ2-3, with TRBD2 matching 7 bases. V trimming: 5 bases; J trimming: 1 base; junction bases outside the gene matches: 4. Germline V gene data show CDR1 as SGDLS and CDR2 as YYNGEE. The CDR3 runs 14 residues. The CDR3 protein is CASRTGLGTDTQYF. Written as DNA, the CDR3 is TGTGCCAGCAGGACTGGACTAGGCACAGATACGCAGTATTTT.

The chain is built from TRBV20-1 and TRBJ1-2; D unresolved. V lost 3 bases to trimming and J lost 5 bases, with 7 bases between them. There are 11 residues in the CDR3. Germline V CDR1 and CDR2: DFQATT, SNEGSKA (reference sequence). The CDR3 loop is CSASRGYGYTF. The CDR3 DNA is TGCAGTGCTAGTCGGGGATATGGCTACACCTTC.

V is TRBV29-1 and J is TRBJ1-1, with 8 positions matching TRBD1. Looked up from germline, CDR1 is SQVTM and CDR2 is ANQGSEA. The CDR3 sequence is 14 residues long. Trimming took 7 bases from V and 3 from J; bases not matched to a gene: 10. DNA of the CDR3: TGCAGCGCCGACGACAGGGGTGGGGACACTGAAGCTTTCTTT. This codes for CSADDRGGDTEAFF.

The gene calls are TRBV5-1 and TRBJ2-1; 9 bases are shared with TRBD2. Unmatched junction bases numbered 8, after V lost 0 bases and J lost 7 bases. Germline CDR1 is SGHRS and CDR2 is YFSETQ. This CDR3 is 16 amino acids long. The CDR3 protein is CASSLEGSGRINEQFF. In DNA form, the CDR3 reads TGCGCCAGCAGCTTGGAGGGTAGCGGGAGAATTAATGAGCAGTTCTTC.

This chain connects TRBV7-3 to TRBJ2-3; 14 nucleotides agree with TRBD2. V lost 5 bases, J lost 3 bases, and 13 bases stayed unmatched. This CDR3 has 19 residues. CDR1 and CDR2 (germline): SGHTA, FQGTGA. The CDR3 nucleotides read TGTGCCAGCAGCCCCTACGGGGGACTAGCGGGAGCTATGACAGATACGCAGTATTTT. Protein sequence: CASSPYGGLAGAMTDTQYF.

The chain is built from TRBV4-1 and TRBJ1-1, with a weak D call TRBD1 (5 bases). The germline V gene has CDR1 MGHRA and CDR2 YSYEKL. This CDR3 is built from 13 residues. The V and J ends lost 0 bases and 11 bases respectively, with 13 bases between them. For the CDR3, the DNA is TGCGCCAGCAGCCAAGACCCAGGGAGGGATGCTTTCTTT. Protein product: CASSQDPGRDAFF.

This CDR3 is CASSVGTGANTGELFF. As DNA, the CDR3 is TGTGCCAGCAGCGTAGGTACGGGAGCGAACACCGGGGAGCTGTTTTTT. The gene calls are TRBV9 and TRBJ2-2, with a weak D call TRBD2 (6 bases). This CDR3 is built from 16 residues. Germline CDR1 and CDR2: SGDLS and YYNGEE. V shed 0 bases and J shed 0 bases, with 9 bases lying between them.

V gene TRBV6-4 combines with J gene TRBJ2-1; weak D call: TRBD2 (6 bases). The ends were cut back, 2 bases at V and 0 bases at J, with 23 bases in the middle. Germline V lookup: CDR1 MRHNA, CDR2 SNTAGT. The CDR3 contains 20 residues. CDR3 in amino acids: CASSDGAYGSTSTSYNEQFF. The CDR3 DNA follows: TGTGCCAGCAGTGACGGGGCCTACGGGAGCACCTCCACCTCCTACAATGAGCAGTTCTTC.

The V gene is TRBV5-4, the J gene TRBJ1-4, with D uncertain. CDR3 length: 16 amino acids. V was clipped by 3 bases and J by 0 bases, with 12 bases between them. The germline V gene has CDR1 SGHNT and CDR2 YYREEE (reference sequence). CDR3 protein: CASSSTRAATNEKLFF. The CDR3 DNA is TGTGCCAGCAGCTCCACCCGAGCGGCAACTAATGAAAAACTGTTTTTT.

This clone has just a few counts. The rearrangement uses TRBV4-1 and TRBJ2-5; 7 positions match TRBD1. The CDR3 length is 13 residues. Germline V gene data show CDR1 as MGHRA and CDR2 as YSYEKL. The J segment lost 5 bases and the V segment lost 4 bases, leaving 4 bases of the junction unmatched. The CDR3 loop reads CASSPGGWETQYF. CDR3 DNA sequence: TGCGCCAGCAGCCCAGGGGGTTGGGAGACCCAGTACTTC.

The chain carries TRBV5-1 and TRBJ1-1, with D perhaps TRBD1 (5 bases). CDR1 is SGHRS, CDR2 YFSETQ, per germline. V was trimmed by 0 bases and J by 5 bases, leaving 11 bases between them. The CDR3 covers 14 residues. In DNA form, the CDR3 reads TGCGCCAGCAGCTTGGCGCAGGGAGGGACTGAAGCTTTCTTT. Encoded protein: CASSLAQGGTEAFF.

V is TRBV5-1 and J is TRBJ1-1; possible D gene TRBD1, 6 bases. Trimming took off 2 bases at V and 5 bases at J, with 13 bases between the two ends. Germline V gene sequence: CDR1 SGHRS, CDR2 YFSETQ. CDR3 length: 14 residues. CDR3 region: CASSFTGRGTEAFF. The CDR3 DNA follows: TGCGCCAGCAGCTTTACAGGGAGAGGGACTGAAGCTTTCTTT.

The chain has TRBV5-5 and TRBJ1-2, with TRBD1 as a possible D gene (5 bases). V lost 4 bases, J lost 8 bases, and 12 bases lay in between. CDR3 length: 12 amino acids. Germline V lookup: CDR1 SGHKS, CDR2 YYEKEE (reference sequence). This CDR3 reads CASSVDSYGYTF. CDR3 nucleotides: TGTGCCAGCAGCGTCGACAGTTACGGCTACACCTTC.

The chain combines TRBV9 with TRBJ1-1; TRBD1 is a possible D gene (5 bases). Trimming shortened V by 0 bases and J by 1 base, and 22 bases separated the two germline ends. The CDR3 has 19 residues. Germline loops: CDR1 SGDLS, CDR2 YYNGEE. CDR3 coding DNA: TGTGCCAGCAGCGTAGGACTGATAACGTTCGCGGGACCGAACACTGAAGCTTTCTTT. Its protein is CASSVGLITFAGPNTEAFF.

The chain couples TRBV10-3 to TRBJ2-7; 8 bases line up with TRBD1. The germline V gene has CDR1 ENHRY and CDR2 SYGVKD. This CDR3 comprises 14 residues. V gave up 6 bases and J gave up 0 bases; unmatched junction bases: 4. CDR3 region: CAIRTGESSYEQYF. The DNA of the CDR3 is TGTGCCATCAGGACAGGGGAAAGCTCCTACGAGCAGTACTTC.

The rearrangement joins TRBV2 to TRBJ1-3; 8 nucleotides match TRBD1. The CDR3 is 16 amino acids. The V gene end was trimmed by 4 bases and the J gene end by 2 bases; junction bases not matched to a gene: 7. The V gene's germline CDR1 is SNHLY and CDR2 FYNNEI. Here the CDR3 reads CASSGVRTGTGNTIYF. The CDR3 DNA is TGTGCCAGCAGTGGAGTCAGGACAGGGACTGGAAACACCATATATTTT.

The DNA of the CDR3 is TGTGCCAGCAGCTTAGCCGGCGGGATAGAGACCCAGTACTTC. It specifies CASSLAGGIETQYF. This chain links TRBV7-2 with TRBJ2-5; D may be TRBD2 (6 bases). Trimming stripped 0 bases from V and 4 bases from J, with 9 bases between. This CDR3 has 14 residues. CDR1 and CDR2 (germline): SGHTA, FQGNSA.

The sample holds a few counts of this clone. V usage is TRBV19 and J usage is TRBJ2-7, with a possible D match to TRBD1 (6 bases). Trimming shortened V by 0 bases and J by 2 bases, and 8 bases separated the two germline ends. This CDR3 is built from 14 residues. Looked up from germline, CDR1 is LNHDA and CDR2 is SQIVND (reference sequence). The CDR3 loop is CASSIETGPYEQYF. The CDR3 DNA is TGTGCCAGTAGTATAGAAACAGGGCCCTACGAGCAGTACTTC. The whole variable domain, filled in from reference TRBV19 and TRBJ2-7, reads DGGITQSPKYLFRKEGQNVTLSCEQNLNHDAMYWYRQDPGQGLRLIYYSQIVNDFQKGDIAEGYSVSREKKESFPLTVTSAQKNPTAFYLCASSIETGPYEQYFGPGTRLTVT.

The chain uses TRBV2 and TRBJ1-6; the D is unclear. Trimming left V 1 base short and J 11 bases short, with 6 bases between. Germline lookup yields CDR1 SNHLY and CDR2 FYNNEI. There are 12 residues in the CDR3. CDR3 coding DNA: TGTGCCAGCAGTGAAGGTTGGCCACCCCTCCACTTT. Protein product: CASSEGWPPLHF.

The chain uses TRBV27 and TRBJ1-5; TRBD1 aligns across 8 bases. J was trimmed by 0 bases and V by 5 bases; bases with no gene match: 12. Germline assignment: CDR1 MNHEY and CDR2 SMNVEV (reference sequence). The CDR3 loop spans 18 amino acids. The CDR3 bases are TGTGCCAGCAGTCTCTGGGGGACAGGTCCCTATAGCAATCAGCCCCAGCATTTT. Its translation: CASSLWGTGPYSNQPQHF.

The rearrangement uses TRBV4-3 and TRBJ1-1; D not certain. This CDR3 has 14 amino acids. Germline V gene sequence: CDR1 LGHNA, CDR2 YSLEER. The germline V and J ends were trimmed by 0 bases and 6 bases, with 11 bases remaining between them. The CDR3 DNA reads TGCGCCAGCAGCCAAGACCTGCCCGGGGCTGAAGCTTTCTTT. This translates into CASSQDLPGAEAFF.

J is TRBJ2-1 and V is TRBV9, with 9 bases identical to TRBD1. The junction had 13 bases not matched to a gene; V was cut back by 4 bases and J by 8 bases. CDR1 SGDLS and CDR2 YYNGEE come from the germline V gene. This CDR3 spans 16 amino acids. The CDR3 DNA follows: TGTGCCAGCAGCTCTCGAACGGACAGGGGTAGGCATGAGCAGTTCTTC. It yields the protein CASSSRTDRGRHEQFF. Based on the CDR3 plus reference TRBV9 and TRBJ2-1, the full variable domain is DSGVTQTPKHLITATGQRVTLRCSPRSGDLSVYWYQQSLDQGLQFLIQYYNGEERAKGNILERFSAQQFPDLHSELNLSSLELGDSALYFCASSSRTDRGRHEQFFGPGTRLTVL.

The V and J genes are TRBV29-1 and TRBJ2-7, with 10 bases that match TRBD2. Trimming at V came to 0 bases and at J to 3 bases, leaving 8 bases not matched to a gene. The CDR3 covers 16 residues. Germline values: CDR1 SQVTM, CDR2 ANQGSEA. The CDR3 protein is CSVEDLTSGSVYEQYF. For the CDR3, the DNA is TGCAGCGTTGAAGACCTGACTAGCGGGTCCGTCTACGAGCAGTACTTC.

The chain has TRBV21-1 and TRBJ2-5; the D call in the table, TRBD2, was not verified against the DNA. TRBV21-1 is a known pseudogene. This CDR3 comprises 15 residues. CDR3 protein: CASSKVRGWKETQYF. The CDR3 DNA sequence: TGTGCCAGCAGCAAAGTTCGGGGGTGGAAAGAGACCCAGTACTTC.